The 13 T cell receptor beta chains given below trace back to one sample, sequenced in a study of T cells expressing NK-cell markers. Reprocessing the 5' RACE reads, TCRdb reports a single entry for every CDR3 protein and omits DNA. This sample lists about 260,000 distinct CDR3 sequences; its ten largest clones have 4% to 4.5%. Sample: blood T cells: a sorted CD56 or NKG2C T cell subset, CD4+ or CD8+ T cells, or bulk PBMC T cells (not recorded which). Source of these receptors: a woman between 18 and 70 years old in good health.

The CDR3: CASSLEVGTQYF. The chain combines TRBV28 with TRBJ2-5. There are 12 residues in the CDR3. Germline V lookup: CDR1 MDHEN, CDR2 SYDVKM.

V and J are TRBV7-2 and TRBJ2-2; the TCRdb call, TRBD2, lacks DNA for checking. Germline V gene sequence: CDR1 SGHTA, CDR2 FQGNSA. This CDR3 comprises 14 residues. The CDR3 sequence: CASSGGPNTGELFF.

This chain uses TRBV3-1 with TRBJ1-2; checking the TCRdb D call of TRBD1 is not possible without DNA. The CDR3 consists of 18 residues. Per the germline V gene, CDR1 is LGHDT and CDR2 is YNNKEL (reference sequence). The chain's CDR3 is CASSQAGWGRAITYGYTF.

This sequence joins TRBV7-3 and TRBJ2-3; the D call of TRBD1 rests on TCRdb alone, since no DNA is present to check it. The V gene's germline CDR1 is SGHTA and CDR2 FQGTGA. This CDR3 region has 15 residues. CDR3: CASSPRGAETDTQYF.

The CDR3 reads CASSLDGTTDTQYF. V is TRBV5-4 and J is TRBJ2-3. CDR3 length: 14 amino acids. In germline, CDR1 is SGHNT, CDR2 YYREEE (reference sequence).

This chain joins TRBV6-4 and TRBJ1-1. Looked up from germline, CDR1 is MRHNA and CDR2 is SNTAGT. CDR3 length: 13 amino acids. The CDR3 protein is CASSESRNTEAFF.

CDR3 region: CASSLELTGSMNTEAFF. The gene calls are TRBV7-9 and TRBJ1-1; TCRdb designates TRBD1, a call that cannot be tested without DNA. The germline V gene has CDR1 SEHNR and CDR2 FQNEAQ (reference sequence). The CDR3 contains 17 residues.

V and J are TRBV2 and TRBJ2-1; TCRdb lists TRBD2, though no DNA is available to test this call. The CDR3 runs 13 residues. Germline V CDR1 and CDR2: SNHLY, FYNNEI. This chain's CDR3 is CASSLWPDGEQFF. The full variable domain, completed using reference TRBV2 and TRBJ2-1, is EPEVTQTPSHQVTQMGQEVILRCVPISNHLYFYWYRQILGQKVEFLVSFYNNEISEKSEIFDDQFSVERPDGSNFTLKIRSTKLEDSAMYFCASSLWPDGEQFFGPGTRLTVL.

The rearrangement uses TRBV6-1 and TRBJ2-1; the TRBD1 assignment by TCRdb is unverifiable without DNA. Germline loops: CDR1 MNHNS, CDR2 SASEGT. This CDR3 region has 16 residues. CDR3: CASTYNRDRGNNEQFF.

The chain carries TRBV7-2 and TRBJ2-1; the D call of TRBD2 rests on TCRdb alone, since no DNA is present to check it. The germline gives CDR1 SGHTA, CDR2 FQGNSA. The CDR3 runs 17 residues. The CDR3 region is CASRPPSGLAGGVEQFF.

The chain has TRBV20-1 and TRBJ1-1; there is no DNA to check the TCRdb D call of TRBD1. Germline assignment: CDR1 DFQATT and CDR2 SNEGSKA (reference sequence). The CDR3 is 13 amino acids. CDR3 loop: CSARQGVGFEAFF.

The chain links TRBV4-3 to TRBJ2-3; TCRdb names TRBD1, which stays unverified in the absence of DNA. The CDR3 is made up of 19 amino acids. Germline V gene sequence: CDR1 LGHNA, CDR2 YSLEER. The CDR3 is CASSQGGLTGGGARDTQYF.

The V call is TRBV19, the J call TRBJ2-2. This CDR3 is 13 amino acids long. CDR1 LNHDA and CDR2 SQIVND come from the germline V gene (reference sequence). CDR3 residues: CASGSVPTGELFF.